The rows below give T cell receptor beta chains drawn from one sample of a study of early T cells in non-severe SARS-CoV-2 infection. TCRdb recomputed calls from the 5' RACE reads with MiXCR, one row per CDR3 protein. The repertoire includes around 70,000 distinct CDR3 sequences, more than 10% of them detected once, and roughly 3.8% sits in the top ten. The specimen was whole blood. These receptors originate from an adult who was a healthcare worker with PCR-confirmed SARS-CoV-2 infection or an uninfected control (not recorded which). Both conserved end residues are part of each CDR3. Fields, in order: V gene, J gene, clone size, D gene, CDR3 protein, CDR3 DNA. D genes are given only for firm matches. A clone size is listed for some rows: how often the clone was seen (once, few, many), or a class if it is expanded.

v_gene: TRBV3-1
j_gene: TRBJ2-1
abundance: many
d_gene: NA
CDR3aa: CASSQGLARNEQFF
CDR3nt: TGTGCCAGCAGCCAGGGGCTAGCGCGGAATGAGCAGTTCTTC

v_gene: TRBV10-3
j_gene: TRBJ1-1
abundance: many
d_gene: NA
CDR3aa: CAISEGPIEAFF
CDR3nt: TGTGCCATCAGTGAGGGACCGATAGAAGCTTTCTTT

v_gene: TRBV20-1
j_gene: TRBJ2-3
abundance: few
d_gene: TRBD2
CDR3aa: CSSSGSWDTQYF
CDR3nt: TGCAGTTCTAGCGGGAGCTGGGATACGCAGTATTTT

v_gene: TRBV7-9
j_gene: TRBJ2-1
abundance: many
d_gene: NA
CDR3aa: CASSYHDRTPLFYNEQFF
CDR3nt: TGTGCCAGCAGCTATCATGACAGGACCCCTCTTTTCTACAATGAGCAGTTCTTC

v_gene: TRBV12-3/TRBV12-4
j_gene: TRBJ2-7
abundance: many
d_gene: TRBD1
CDR3aa: CASSFGDRGLRNEQYF
CDR3nt: TGTGCCAGCAGTTTTGGGGACAGGGGGTTGCGAAACGAGCAGTACTTC

v_gene: TRBV7-3
j_gene: TRBJ2-6
abundance: few
d_gene: NA
CDR3aa: CASSLTGSNVLTF
CDR3nt: TGTGCCAGCAGCCTTACAGGGTCCAACGTCCTGACTTTC

v_gene: TRBV19
j_gene: TRBJ2-7
abundance: few
d_gene: NA
CDR3aa: CAGRFKNSYEQYF
CDR3nt: TGTGCCGGCCGATTTAAAAACTCCTACGAGCAGTACTTC

v_gene: TRBV29-1
j_gene: TRBJ2-3
abundance: few
d_gene: NA
CDR3aa: CSVNRGSKFTSTDTQYF
CDR3nt: TGCAGCGTTAACCGGGGTTCCAAGTTTACTAGCACAGATACGCAGTATTTT

v_gene: TRBV28
j_gene: TRBJ2-7
abundance: many
d_gene: NA
CDR3aa: CASSLMGSSSYEQYF
CDR3nt: TGTGCCAGCAGTCTGATGGGATCTAGCTCCTACGAGCAGTACTTC

v_gene: TRBV7-8
j_gene: TRBJ1-4
abundance: few
d_gene: NA
CDR3aa: CASSSRASFEKLFF
CDR3nt: TGTGCCAGCAGCTCCAGGGCGAGCTTTGAAAAACTGTTTTTT

v_gene: TRBV20-1
j_gene: TRBJ1-1
abundance: many
d_gene: NA
CDR3aa: CSASQGDTEAFF
CDR3nt: TGCAGTGCATCTCAGGGAGATACTGAAGCTTTCTTT

v_gene: TRBV5-1
j_gene: TRBJ2-1
abundance: NA
d_gene: NA
CDR3aa: CASSLAFGATYNEQFF
CDR3nt: TGCGCCAGCAGCTTGGCCTTTGGTGCAACCTACAATGAGCAGTTCTTC

v_gene: TRBV7-3
j_gene: TRBJ2-3
abundance: few
d_gene: NA
CDR3aa: CASSSEVTDTQYF
CDR3nt: TGTGCCAGCAGCAGTGAAGTGACAGATACGCAGTATTTT

v_gene: TRBV7-9
j_gene: TRBJ1-2
abundance: many
d_gene: NA
CDR3aa: CATTAGTSYGYTF
CDR3nt: TGTGCCACCACCGCCGGGACAAGCTATGGCTACACCTTC

v_gene: TRBV29-1
j_gene: TRBJ2-2
abundance: NA
d_gene: NA
CDR3aa: CSVIGAETGELFF
CDR3nt: TGCAGCGTGATCGGGGCCGAAACCGGGGAGCTGTTTTTT

v_gene: TRBV10-3
j_gene: TRBJ2-7
abundance: NA
d_gene: NA
CDR3aa: CVIRDESSYEQYF
CDR3nt: TGTGTCATCAGGGACGAGAGCTCCTACGAGCAGTACTTC

v_gene: TRBV28
j_gene: TRBJ2-1
abundance: NA
d_gene: NA
CDR3aa: CASSSNIGREQFF
CDR3nt: TGTGCCAGCAGTTCCAATATAGGGCGTGAGCAGTTCTTC

v_gene: TRBV28
j_gene: TRBJ1-1
abundance: few
d_gene: NA
CDR3aa: CASTKGTDGGVF
CDR3nt: TGTGCCAGCACGAAAGGCACCGACGGTGGAGTCTTT

v_gene: TRBV20-1
j_gene: TRBJ2-4
abundance: many
d_gene: TRBD2
CDR3aa: CSASASGNIQYF
CDR3nt: TGCAGTGCTAGCGCTAGCGGAAACATTCAGTACTTC

v_gene: TRBV18
j_gene: TRBJ1-5
abundance: many
d_gene: NA
CDR3aa: CASSLGGEQPQHF
CDR3nt: TGTGCCAGCTCACTGGGAGGTGAACAGCCCCAGCATTTT

v_gene: TRBV20-1
j_gene: TRBJ2-7
abundance: NA
d_gene: NA
CDR3aa: CSARGASYYEQYF
CDR3nt: TGCAGTGCCCGGGGGGCGAGTTACTACGAGCAGTACTTC

v_gene: TRBV2
j_gene: TRBJ1-2
abundance: many
d_gene: NA
CDR3aa: CASSDGGAMANYGYTF
CDR3nt: TGTGCCAGCAGTGACGGCGGGGCCATGGCTAACTATGGCTACACCTTC

v_gene: TRBV20-1
j_gene: TRBJ2-3
abundance: NA
d_gene: NA
CDR3aa: CSAFGRDTDTQYF
CDR3nt: TGCAGTGCTTTCGGGCGGGACACAGATACGCAGTATTTT

v_gene: TRBV20-1
j_gene: TRBJ2-7
abundance: many
d_gene: NA
CDR3aa: CSARGLPPVTYEQYF
CDR3nt: TGCAGTGCTAGAGGCCTACCACCGGTGACCTACGAGCAGTACTTC

v_gene: TRBV2
j_gene: TRBJ2-3
abundance: few
d_gene: NA
CDR3aa: CASSEAGYGPPEYF
CDR3nt: TGTGCCAGCAGTGAAGCCGGGTACGGACCCCCCGAGTATTTT

v_gene: TRBV6-1
j_gene: TRBJ1-6
abundance: NA
d_gene: NA
CDR3aa: CASTLQGEHSPLHF
CDR3nt: TGTGCCAGCACCCTACAGGGAGAGCATTCACCCCTCCACTTT

v_gene: TRBV7-9
j_gene: TRBJ1-4
abundance: many
d_gene: NA
CDR3aa: CASSYTGPVYEKLFF
CDR3nt: TGTGCCAGCAGCTACACCGGGCCCGTGTATGAAAAACTGTTTTTT

v_gene: TRBV4-2
j_gene: TRBJ2-3
abundance: NA
d_gene: NA
CDR3aa: CASSQEGSSDTQYF
CDR3nt: TGTGCCAGCAGCCAAGAGGGAAGTTCAGATACGCAGTATTTT